This TCR beta chain originates from a study of OX40 agonist ivuxolimab in advanced cancers. About the study: Ivuxolimab is a fully human IgG2 antibody that activates OX40 (CD134).

Libraries were prepared by immunoSEQ multiplex PCR; TCRdb keeps only in-frame clonotypes and omits some of them. The repertoire holds tens of thousands of clones, with approximately 87% as singletons. The CDR3 runs to 11 residues. V shed 5 bases and J shed 3 bases, with 7 bases lying between them. Germline CDR1 is DFQATT and CDR2 is SNEGSKA (reference sequence). This sequence originates from an adult with an advanced solid tumor such as melanoma, head and neck, liver or kidney cancer. The genes are TRBV20-1 and TRBJ1-2, with D unresolved. Material: CD4+ or CD8+ T cells sorted from blood, obtained in a trial of the OX40 agonist ivuxolimab. CDR3 residues: CSAARYYGYTF. The DNA of the CDR3 is TGCAGTGCTGCCAGATACTATGGCTACACCTTC.